This T cell receptor (beta chain) was found in a study of cytomegalovirus exposure and HLA in healthy donors. Study-wide findings and caveats: Across HLA loci, a later analysis found differing TCR association rates, with DRB1 most and HLA-C fewest.

A multiplex PCR was run with 60 Vbeta primers and 13 Jbeta primers. Profiled with immunoSEQ multiplex PCR; TCRdb holds only in-frame clones, not every one. The sample shows approximately 160,000 clones, over 60% of them seen only once. The germline CDR1 and CDR2 sequences are SGHRS and YFSETQ. With V trimmed by 4 bases and J by 7 bases, 7 bases remained unmatched. CDR3 length: 15 residues. Details on this clone: Its target is unknown.

V usage is TRBV5-1 and J usage is TRBJ2-1; 11 positions agree with TRBD2. The receptor was isolated from a woman in her 30s in good health and CMV-seropositive. The sequencing input was PBMCs. The CDR3 coding sequence is TGCGCCAGCAGCCCCAGGACTAGCGGGTTTAATGAGCAGTTCTTC. Translation: CASSPRTSGFNEQFF.